This note documents a single TCR beta chain sequence. Its matching antigen is unknown. Treatment of the sample: some 20 received Ad26.COV2.S at low or high dose, single or two shots; about 5 received placebo; per-sample allocation not given. The samples were gathered on day 63 after the first injection of vaccine or placebo. Vaccination used an Ad26 vector expressing Wuhan-strain SARS-CoV-2 spike. TCRdb keeps only in-frame clones here, not all; method: immunoSEQ multiplex PCR. The sample comprises a few hundred thousand clones, around 87% of which are singletons, and roughly 3.2% rests with the top ten. From germline, CDR1 is KGHDR and CDR2 SFDVKD. V shed 2 bases and J shed 4 bases, with 13 bases lying between them. The CDR3 runs 16 residues. These data are taken from a study of Ad26.COV2.S vaccination and SARS-CoV-2 variants. Study results and caveats: Non-spike TCR breadth did not differ much between vaccine and placebo recipients. Reportedly, after vaccination the spike-specific CD8+ and CD4+ T cell responses displayed substantial breadth.

This receptor was taken from a person between 18 and 60 years old who received the Ad26.COV2.S COVID-19 vaccine or a placebo. The material sequenced was peripheral blood, taken in a trial of Ad26.COV2.S vaccine versus placebo. The V gene is TRBV24-1, the J gene TRBJ2-2; D may be TRBD1 (6 bases). CDR3 amino acids: CATSDSRGVGTGELFF. In DNA form, the CDR3 reads TGTGCCACCAGTGATTCCAGGGGTGTAGGCACCGGGGAGCTGTTTTTT.